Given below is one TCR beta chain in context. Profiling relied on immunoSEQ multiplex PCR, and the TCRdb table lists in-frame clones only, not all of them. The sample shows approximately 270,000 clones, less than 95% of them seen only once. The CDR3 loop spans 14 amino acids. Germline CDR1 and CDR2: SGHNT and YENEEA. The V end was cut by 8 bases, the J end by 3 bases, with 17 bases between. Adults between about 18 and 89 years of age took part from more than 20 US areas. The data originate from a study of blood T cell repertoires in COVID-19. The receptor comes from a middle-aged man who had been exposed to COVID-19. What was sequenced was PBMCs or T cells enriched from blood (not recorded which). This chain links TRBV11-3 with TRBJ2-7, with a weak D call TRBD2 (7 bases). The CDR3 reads CASSEGGVGYEQYF. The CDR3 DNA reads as TGTGCCAGCTCGGAAGGGGGGGTGGGCTACGAGCAGTACTTC.